Described below is a single T cell receptor (beta chain) sequence and its context. There are 15 residues in the CDR3. The ends lost 6 bases at V and 0 bases at J; junction bases unmatched: 2. The germline V gene encodes CDR1 LNHDA and CDR2 SQIVND (reference sequence). Authors' analysis steps: Estimates of nucleated cell counts were drawn from the amplification of reference gene primers. Profiling relied on immunoSEQ multiplex PCR, and the TCRdb table lists in-frame clones only, not all of them. Clone size and V and J calls were adopted from that table, with D and trimming inferred from the DNA. The table has about 33,000 clones, more than 80% seen once. These data come from a study of blood T cell repertoires in COVID-19. As for the study in general: Samples representing acute and convalescent COVID-19 were sourced from the United States, Italy and Spain. PBMCs, B-cell-depleted T cells, or T cells provided the cDNA or gDNA that made up the material.

The rearrangement links TRBV19 to TRBJ1-5, with 10 nucleotides matching TRBD1. The sequenced sample was peripheral blood. The origin of this receptor is a human donor in a cohort sampled during active COVID-19. CDR3 nucleotides: TGTGCCAGTAGGGGGACAGGGGATAGCAATCAGCCCCAGCATTTT. This gives the protein CASRGTGDSNQPQHF.